One and the same sample provided the 10 T cell receptor beta chains below, sequenced in a study of cytomegalovirus exposure and HLA in healthy donors. Data came from immunoSEQ multiplex PCR; TCRdb stores just in-frame clones and leaves some out. This repertoire shows about 50,000 clones, approximately 93% found once; its top ten account for approximately 1.7%. Specimen: PBMCs. These receptors all come from a woman under 30 in good health and CMV-seropositive.

J is TRBJ2-1 and V is TRBV9; 11 bases line up with TRBD2. This CDR3 spans 16 amino acids. CDR1 and CDR2 (germline): SGDLS, YYNGEE. After removal of 0 bases from V and 6 bases from J, the junction contained 5 bases not matched to a gene. CDR3 amino acids: CASSVGAGTSGNEQFF. The CDR3, as DNA: TGTGCCAGCAGCGTAGGGGCCGGGACTAGCGGCAATGAGCAGTTCTTC.

This sequence joins TRBV7-9 and TRBJ2-1; 9 nucleotides match TRBD2. Germline loops: CDR1 SEHNR, CDR2 FQNEAQ (reference sequence). This CDR3 is built from 14 residues. Trimming at V came to 6 bases and at J to 6 bases, leaving 6 bases not matched to a gene. The CDR3 loop reads CASRSSGGGNEQFF. CDR3 sequence (DNA): TGTGCCAGCAGGAGTAGCGGGGGCGGCAATGAGCAGTTCTTC. Filled out from reference TRBV7-9 and TRBJ2-1, the complete variable domain reads DTGVSQNPRHKITKRGQNVTFRCDPISEHNRLYWYRQTLGQGPEFLTYFQNEAQLEKSRLLSDRFSAERPKGSFSTLEIQRTEQGDSAMYLCASRSSGGGNEQFFGPGTRLTVL.

The chain combines TRBV10-3 with TRBJ2-7; D is possibly TRBD1 (6 bases). Germline V gene lookup returns CDR1 ENHRY and CDR2 SYGVKD. This CDR3 contains 12 residues. Trimming took off 9 bases at V and 4 bases at J, with 13 bases between the two ends. The DNA of the CDR3 is TGTGCCATTCGGGACAAATTTTACGAGCAGTACTTC. The encoded protein is CAIRDKFYEQYF.

The V gene is TRBV6-5, the J gene TRBJ1-5; the D gene is possibly TRBD1 (5 bases). Germline loops: CDR1 MNHEY, CDR2 SVGAGI. The CDR3 contains 14 residues. The V and J ends lost 0 bases and 6 bases respectively, with 9 bases between them. The CDR3 is CASSYSGGGQPQHF. CDR3 nucleotide sequence: TGTGCCAGCAGTTACTCGGGGGGTGGTCAGCCCCAGCATTTT.

The V and J genes are TRBV27 and TRBJ2-7; 11 bases agree with TRBD1. Germline V gene sequence: CDR1 MNHEY, CDR2 SMNVEV (reference sequence). The ends lost 1 base at V and 3 bases at J; junction bases unmatched: 8. The CDR3 extends over 17 amino acids. CDR3 protein: CASSLLGTGTGGYEQYF. CDR3 in DNA: TGTGCCAGCAGTTTATTGGGGACCGGGACAGGGGGCTACGAGCAGTACTTC.

V usage is TRBV7-6 and J usage is TRBJ2-1; possibly TRBD2 for D (7 bases). The V gene's germline CDR1 is SGHVS and CDR2 FNYEAQ. Trimming stripped 5 bases from V and 1 base from J, with 21 bases between. This CDR3 region has 18 residues. The CDR3 sequence: CASSPQGGGGWSYNEQFF. The CDR3 nucleotides read TGTGCCAGCAGCCCTCAAGGGGGGGGCGGATGGTCCTACAATGAGCAGTTCTTC.

The chain joins TRBV28 to TRBJ1-1, with 8 bases fitting TRBD1. There are 15 residues in the CDR3. Germline V gene sequence: CDR1 MDHEN, CDR2 SYDVKM. V shed 4 bases and J 3 bases; nucleotides not matched to a gene: 7. CDR3 sequence reads: CASSSPGQGHTEAFF. The CDR3 DNA follows: TGTGCCAGCAGTTCGCCCGGACAGGGCCACACTGAAGCTTTCTTT. The whole variable domain, remainder taken from reference TRBV28 and TRBJ1-1, is DVKVTQSSRYLVKRTGEKVFLECVQDMDHENMFWYRQDPGLGLRLIYFSYDVKMKEKGDIPEGYSVSREKKERFSLILESASTNQTSMYLCASSSPGQGHTEAFFGQGTRLTVV.

J is TRBJ1-4 and V is TRBV18, with D maybe TRBD1 (5 bases). The length of the CDR3 is 13 residues. V lost 8 bases to trimming and J lost 8 bases, with 15 bases between them. Per the germline V gene, CDR1 is KGHSH and CDR2 is LQKENI. The CDR3 loop is CASAQAGGEKLFF. CDR3 in DNA: TGTGCCAGCGCACAGGCGGGAGGCGAAAAACTGTTTTTT. Full variable domain (rest looked up from reference TRBV18 and TRBJ1-4): NAGVMQNPRHLVRRRGQEARLRCSPMKGHSHVYWYRQLPEEGLKFMVYLQKENIIDESGMPKERFSAEFPKEGPSILRIQQVVRGDSAAYFCASAQAGGEKLFFGSGTQLSVL.

This rearrangement joins TRBV20-1 to TRBJ1-3; D gene uncertain. The CDR3 contains 11 residues. Germline V gene sequence: CDR1 DFQATT, CDR2 SNEGSKA (reference sequence). The ends were cut back, 4 bases at V and 1 base at J, with 2 bases in the middle. The CDR3 is CSATSGNTIYF. DNA for the CDR3: TGCAGTGCTACGTCTGGAAACACCATATATTTT.

The chain joins TRBV4-2 to TRBJ2-3, with 9 bases lining up with TRBD2. Germline V gene lookup returns CDR1 LGHNA and CDR2 YNFKEQ. After removal of 1 base from V and 1 base from J, the junction contained 9 bases not matched to a gene. The CDR3 sequence is 18 residues long. DNA for the CDR3: TGTGCCAGCAGCCAAGGCTCGGGACTAGCCATTGGCACAGATACGCAGTATTTT. Its translation is CASSQGSGLAIGTDTQYF.